This T cell receptor beta chain originates from a study of vaccination effects on CD4 cells after COVID-19. The data were produced by immunoSEQ multiplex PCR, yet TCRdb's version contains in-frame clones alone and is incomplete. The sample lists some 30,000 clones, 80% to 90% occurring once. This clone was found once. Its cognate antigen is unknown. The ViraFEST assay expanded antigen-specific CD4+ T cells with viral peptide pools before sequencing. Subsequent to 10 days of culture, CD4+ T cells were isolated. Two-dose BNT162b2 or mRNA-1273 vaccination was given to participants. V lost 4 bases to trimming and J lost 9 bases; unmatched junction nucleotides: 11. The germline V gene encodes CDR1 SGHTA and CDR2 FQGNSA. CDR3 length equals 14 residues.

V and J are TRBV7-2 and TRBJ2-7; TRBD2 aligns across 8 bases. This specimen consisted of CD4+ T cells from PBMCs cultured with HCoV-NL63 spike peptides, obtained after COVID-19 vaccination. The receptor's source is a human donor who received a COVID-19 vaccine. Some clones in this sample may be carry-over from other donors' samples. CDR3 DNA: TGTGCCAGCAGCTGGGGATTCGGCAGCGGGGGGCAGTACGTC. Amino acid sequence: CASSWGFGSGGQYV.